This paragraph covers one T cell receptor beta chain sequence. What it binds is unknown. The same CDR3 is also encoded by other DNA sequences in this sample. The record originates from a study of cytomegalovirus exposure and HLA in healthy donors. Findings and limits, study-wide: For most subjects, TCR beta sequences were reported to predict HLA-A and HLA-B alleles with accuracy.

Germline trimming cut 4 bases from V and 1 base from J; bases unmatched to any gene: 2. Germline CDR1 SGDLS, CDR2 YYNGEE. The CDR3 runs to 14 residues. The PCR ran on 60 Vbeta and 13 Jbeta primers. Measured with immunoSEQ multiplex PCR; TCRdb has only the in-frame clones, and not every one. The data hold about 190,000 clones, with around 77% observed a single time. The sample consisted of PBMCs. The rearrangement uses TRBV9 and TRBJ1-2; 9 bases are shared with TRBD1. The sequence derives from a woman under 30 in good health and CMV-seronegative. CDR3 bases: TGTGCCAGCAGCCCGGGACAGGGTAACTATGGCTACACCTTC. Its translation: CASSPGQGNYGYTF.